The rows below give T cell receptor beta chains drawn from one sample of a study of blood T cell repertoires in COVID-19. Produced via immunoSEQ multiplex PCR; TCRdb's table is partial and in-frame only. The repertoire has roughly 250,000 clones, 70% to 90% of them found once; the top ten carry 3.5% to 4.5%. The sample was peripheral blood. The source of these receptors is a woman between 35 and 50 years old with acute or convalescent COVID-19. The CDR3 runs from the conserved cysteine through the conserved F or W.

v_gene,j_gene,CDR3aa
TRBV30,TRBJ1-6,CAWAKQGAKDSPLHF
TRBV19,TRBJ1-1,CASSIDPLNTEAFF
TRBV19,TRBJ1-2,CASSIAGQGALRLGYTF
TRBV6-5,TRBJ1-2,CASSYSLRSYGYTF
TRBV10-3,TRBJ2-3,CAISEPVISGGSTDTQYF
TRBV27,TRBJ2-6,CASSIRSGAGANVLTF
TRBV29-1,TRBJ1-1,CSGGQGAWTEAFF
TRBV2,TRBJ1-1,CASSSTGGRDTEAFF
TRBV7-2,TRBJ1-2,CASSLVGDYGYTF
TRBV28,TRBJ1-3,CASSSGGGNTIYF
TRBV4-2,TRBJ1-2,CASSPDADNYGYTF
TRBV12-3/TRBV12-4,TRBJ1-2,CASTGTGYGYTF
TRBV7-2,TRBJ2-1,CASRWDRQSYNEQFF
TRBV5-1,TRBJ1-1,CASSPQGVNTEAFF
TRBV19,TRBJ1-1,CATSDEGLNTEAFF
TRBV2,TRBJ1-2,CASSVTGAYGYTF
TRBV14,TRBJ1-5,CASSHYSRWTGSNQPQHF
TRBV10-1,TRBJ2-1,CATSTGAYNEQFF
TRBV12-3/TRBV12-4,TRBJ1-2,CASRAQGPRGYTF
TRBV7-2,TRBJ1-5,CASSDNRDGQPQHF
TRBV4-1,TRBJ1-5,CASSQGVGAWQPQHF
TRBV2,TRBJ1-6,CASSGEGYSPLHF
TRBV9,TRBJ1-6,CASSVVSGNNSPLHF
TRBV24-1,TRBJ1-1,CATLIDRSNTEAFF
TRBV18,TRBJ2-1,CASSPPVRNSYNEQFF
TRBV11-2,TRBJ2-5,CASRSKGQRGETQYF
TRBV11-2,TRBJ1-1,CASSLEWGQVNTEAFF
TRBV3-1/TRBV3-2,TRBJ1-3,CASSPTGAGNTIYF